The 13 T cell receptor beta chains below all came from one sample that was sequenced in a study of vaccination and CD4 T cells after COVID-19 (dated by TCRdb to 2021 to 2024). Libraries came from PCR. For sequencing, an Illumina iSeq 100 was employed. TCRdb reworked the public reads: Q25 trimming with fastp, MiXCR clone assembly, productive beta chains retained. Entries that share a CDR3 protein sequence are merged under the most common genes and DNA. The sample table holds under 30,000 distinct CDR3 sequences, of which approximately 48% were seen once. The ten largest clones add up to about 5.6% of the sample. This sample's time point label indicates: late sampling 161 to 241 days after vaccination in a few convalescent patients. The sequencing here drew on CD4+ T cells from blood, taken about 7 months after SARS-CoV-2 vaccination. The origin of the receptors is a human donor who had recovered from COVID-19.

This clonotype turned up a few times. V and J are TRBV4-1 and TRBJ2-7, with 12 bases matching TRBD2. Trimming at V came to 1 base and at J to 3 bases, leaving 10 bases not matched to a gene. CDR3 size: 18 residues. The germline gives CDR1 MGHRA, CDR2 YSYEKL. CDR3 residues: CASSQVFLTSGSVYEQYF. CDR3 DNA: TGCGCCAGCAGCCAAGTTTTCTTGACTAGCGGGAGCGTCTACGAGCAGTACTTC.

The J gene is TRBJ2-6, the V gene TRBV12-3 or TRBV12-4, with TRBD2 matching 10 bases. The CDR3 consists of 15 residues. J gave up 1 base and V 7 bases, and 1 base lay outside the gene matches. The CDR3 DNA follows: TGTGCCAGCACACTAGCGGGGTCTGGGGCCAACGTCCTGACTTTC. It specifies CASTLAGSGANVLTF.

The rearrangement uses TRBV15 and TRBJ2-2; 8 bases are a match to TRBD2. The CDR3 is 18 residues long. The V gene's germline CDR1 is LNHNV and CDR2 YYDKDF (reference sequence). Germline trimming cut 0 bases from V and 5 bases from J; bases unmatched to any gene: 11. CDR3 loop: CATSREPGLADTTGELFF. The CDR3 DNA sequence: TGTGCCACCAGCAGAGAACCCGGACTAGCCGATACTACCGGGGAGCTGTTTTTT.

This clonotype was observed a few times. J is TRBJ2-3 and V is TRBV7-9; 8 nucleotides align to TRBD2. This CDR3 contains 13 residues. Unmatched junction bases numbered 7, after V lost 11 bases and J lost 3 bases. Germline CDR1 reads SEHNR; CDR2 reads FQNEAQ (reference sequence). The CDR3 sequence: CARTGGPTDTQYF. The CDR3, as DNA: TGTGCCCGCACGGGAGGGCCAACAGATACGCAGTATTTT.

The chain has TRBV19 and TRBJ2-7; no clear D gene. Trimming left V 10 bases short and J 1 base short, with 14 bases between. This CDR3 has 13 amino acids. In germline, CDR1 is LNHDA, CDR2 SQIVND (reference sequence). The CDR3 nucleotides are TGTGCCACGGGTAGTGGAATTTCCTACGAGCAGTACTTC. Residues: CATGSGISYEQYF.

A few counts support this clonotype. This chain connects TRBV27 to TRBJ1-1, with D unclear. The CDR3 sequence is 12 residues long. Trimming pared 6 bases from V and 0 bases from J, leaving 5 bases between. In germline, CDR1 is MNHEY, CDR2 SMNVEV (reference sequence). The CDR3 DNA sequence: TGTGCCAGCAGACGGATGAACACTGAAGCTTTCTTT. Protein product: CASRRMNTEAFF.

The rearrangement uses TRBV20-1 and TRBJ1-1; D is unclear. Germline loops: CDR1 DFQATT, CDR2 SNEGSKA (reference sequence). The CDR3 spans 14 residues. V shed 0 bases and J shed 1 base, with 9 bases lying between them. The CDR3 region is CSARDPPPNTEAFF. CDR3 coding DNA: TGCAGTGCTAGAGATCCCCCGCCGAACACTGAAGCTTTCTTT.

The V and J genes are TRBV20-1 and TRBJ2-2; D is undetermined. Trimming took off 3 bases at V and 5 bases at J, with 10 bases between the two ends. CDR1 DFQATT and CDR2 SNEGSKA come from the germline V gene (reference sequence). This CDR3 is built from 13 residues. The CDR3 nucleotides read TGCAGTGCTAGGGAGTTTCGGACCGGGGAGCTGTTTTTT. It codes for CSAREFRTGELFF.

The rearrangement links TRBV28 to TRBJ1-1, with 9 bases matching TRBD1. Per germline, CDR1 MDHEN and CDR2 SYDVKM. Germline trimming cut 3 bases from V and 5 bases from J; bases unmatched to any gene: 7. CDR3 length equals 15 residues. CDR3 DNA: TGTGCCAGCAGTTTGGTACAGGGGGCTGGTACTGAAGCTTTCTTT. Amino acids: CASSLVQGAGTEAFF.

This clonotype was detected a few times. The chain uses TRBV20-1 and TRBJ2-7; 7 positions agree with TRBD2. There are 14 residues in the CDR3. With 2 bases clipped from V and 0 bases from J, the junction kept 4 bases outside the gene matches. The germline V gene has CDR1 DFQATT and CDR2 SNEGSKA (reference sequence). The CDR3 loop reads CSARKRDSSYEQYF. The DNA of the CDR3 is TGCAGTGCTAGAAAGCGGGATAGCTCCTACGAGCAGTACTTC.

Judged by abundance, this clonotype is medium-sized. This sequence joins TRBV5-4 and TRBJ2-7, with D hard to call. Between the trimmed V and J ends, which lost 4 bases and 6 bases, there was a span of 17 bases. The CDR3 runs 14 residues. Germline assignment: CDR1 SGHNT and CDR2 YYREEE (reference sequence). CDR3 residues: CASSPQQAPGEQYF. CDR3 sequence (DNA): TGTGCCAGCAGCCCCCAGCAGGCCCCGGGCGAGCAGTACTTC.

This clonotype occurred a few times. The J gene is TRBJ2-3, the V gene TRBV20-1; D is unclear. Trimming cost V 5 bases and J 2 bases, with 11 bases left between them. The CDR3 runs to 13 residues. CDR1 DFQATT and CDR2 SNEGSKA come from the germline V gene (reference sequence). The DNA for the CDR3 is TGCAGTGCTTGTCAGATTATCACAGATACGCAGTATTTT. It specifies CSACQIITDTQYF.

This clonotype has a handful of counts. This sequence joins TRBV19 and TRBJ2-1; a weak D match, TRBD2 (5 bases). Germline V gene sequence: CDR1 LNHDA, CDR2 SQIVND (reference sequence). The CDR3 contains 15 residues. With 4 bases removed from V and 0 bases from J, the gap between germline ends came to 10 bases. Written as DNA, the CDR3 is TGTGCCAGTAGTAAAGGACTTATCTCCTACAATGAGCAGTTCTTC. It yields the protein CASSKGLISYNEQFF.